These 4 T cell receptor beta chains were all obtained from the same sample, sequenced in a study of cytomegalovirus exposure and HLA in healthy donors (dated by TCRdb to about 2017). Library method: the immunoSEQ multiplex PCR assay. For the multiplex PCR, a mixture combining 60 forward primers for TCR Vbeta segments and 13 reverse primers for TCR Jbeta segments was used. TCRdb mirrors the immuneACCESS table, restricted to in-frame sequences. Some clones are absent from its copies; in checked studies, under half trace to an unresolved V gene, and the reason for the others is unknown. In this sample the table shows roughly 160,000 clones, about 82% of which occur a single time. 1% of the sample is taken by the ten largest. Sequenced: PBMCs. The origin of the receptors is a woman aged 50 to 60 in good health and CMV-seropositive.

The genes are TRBV9 and TRBJ2-7; TRBD1 matches at 7 bases. The germline V gene has CDR1 SGDLS and CDR2 YYNGEE. The CDR3 is 15 residues long. Trimming removed 0 bases from V and 3 bases from J; junction bases left unmatched: 6. CDR3 sequence reads: CASSVGGQTFYEQYF. CDR3 DNA sequence: TGTGCCAGCAGCGTAGGGGGACAGACATTCTACGAGCAGTACTTC.

The V and J genes are TRBV9 and TRBJ2-5; 12 bases agree with TRBD2. With 0 bases clipped from V and 3 bases from J, the junction kept 6 bases outside the gene matches. From germline, CDR1 is SGDLS and CDR2 YYNGEE. This CDR3 is built from 17 residues. The CDR3 coding sequence is TGTGCCAGCAGCGTAGGTCTAGCGGGAGGGGAGAAAGAGACCCAGTACTTC. Amino acid sequence: CASSVGLAGGEKETQYF.

This clone showed up just once. V is TRBV27 and J is TRBJ1-2; 10 bases map to TRBD1. The trim removed 4 bases at V and 1 base at J, leaving 3 bases unmatched. This CDR3 has 15 amino acids. Germline CDR1 is MNHEY and CDR2 is SMNVEV (reference sequence). The CDR3 DNA follows: TGTGCCAGCAGTTCCCGGACAGGGGGTAACTATGGCTACACCTTC. Its protein product is CASSSRTGGNYGYTF.

The J gene is TRBJ2-7, the V gene TRBV23-1; D may be TRBD1 (5 bases). TRBV23-1 is an ORF, and what it does is uncertain. Trimming removed 2 bases from V and 3 bases from J, with 14 bases in between. The CDR3 length is 15 residues. Written as DNA, the CDR3 is TGCGCCAGCAGTCAAACCCCTGACAGTTTCTACGAGCAGTACTTC. It yields the protein CASSQTPDSFYEQYF.